This T cell receptor (beta chain) is from a study of T-cell reconstitution after alpha-beta-depleted transplantation in children. This clonotype showed up just a few times. Unique molecular identifiers featured in how the TCRbeta library was prepared. From the PCR reads, TCRdb called clonotypes with MiXCR, one entry per CDR3 protein. The data hold approximately 420,000 distinct CDR3 sequences, with approximately 10% observed a single time. The length of the CDR3 is 14 residues. V was cut by 2 bases and J by 4 bases, with 15 bases left in between. Germline CDR1 reads GTSNPN; CDR2 reads SVGIG (reference sequence).

This TCR was recovered from a human donor who donated a stem cell graft to a child with acute myeloid leukemia. J is TRBJ2-7 and V is TRBV30, with D possibly being TRBD1 or TRBD2 (5 bases each). The starting material was PBMCs from the stem cell graft donor, obtained from the stem cell graft. CDR3 sequence reads: CAWSINRGLYEQYF. The CDR3 DNA is TGTGCCTGGAGTATTAACCGGGGCCTTTACGAGCAGTACTTC.